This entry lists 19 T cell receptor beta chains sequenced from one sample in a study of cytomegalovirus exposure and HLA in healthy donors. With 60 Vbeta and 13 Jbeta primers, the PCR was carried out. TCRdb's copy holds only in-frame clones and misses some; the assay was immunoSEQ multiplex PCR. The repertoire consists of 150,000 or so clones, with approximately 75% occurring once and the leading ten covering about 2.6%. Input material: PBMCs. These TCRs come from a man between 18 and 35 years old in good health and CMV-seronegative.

DNA for the CDR3: TGTGCCAGCAGAAAAACAGGGGGCGTCGCGGAGTACGTC. It is translated as CASRKTGGVAEYV. The rearrangement uses TRBV6-5 and TRBJ2-7; 9 nucleotides align to TRBD1. The V and J ends lost 6 bases and 11 bases, in that order; junction bases with no gene match: 11. The CDR3 is 13 amino acids. Germline CDR1 MNHEY, CDR2 SVGAGI.

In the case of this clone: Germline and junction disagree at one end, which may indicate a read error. CDR3 residues: CASSPLDGAHTGELFF. The DNA of the CDR3 is TGTGCCAGTTCACCCCTGGATGGGGCTCACACCGGGGAGCTGTTTTTT. The rearrangement uses TRBV18 and TRBJ2-2, with D maybe TRBD1 (5 bases). The CDR3 is 16 residues long. Germline-derived CDR1 and CDR2 are KGHSH and LQKENI.

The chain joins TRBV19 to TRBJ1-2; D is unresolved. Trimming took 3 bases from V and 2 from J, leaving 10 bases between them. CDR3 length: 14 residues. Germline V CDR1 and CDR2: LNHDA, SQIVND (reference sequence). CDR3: CASSIAGMNYGYTF. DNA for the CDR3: TGTGCCAGTAGTATCGCGGGGATGAACTATGGCTACACCTTC.

CDR3 sequence (DNA): TGTGCCAGCTCTCCGGGGGACCGCGAGCAGTACGTC. This codes for CASSPGDREQYV. The chain is built from TRBV6-6 and TRBJ2-7; D perhaps matches TRBD2 (6 bases). V was clipped by 8 bases and J by 6 bases, with 14 bases between them. The CDR3 contains 12 residues. Per germline, CDR1 MNHNY and CDR2 SVGAGI (reference sequence).

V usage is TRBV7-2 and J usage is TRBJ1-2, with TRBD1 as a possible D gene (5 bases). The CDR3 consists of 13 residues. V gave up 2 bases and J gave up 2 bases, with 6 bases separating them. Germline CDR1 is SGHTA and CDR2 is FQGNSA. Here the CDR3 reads CASSLQGNYGYTF. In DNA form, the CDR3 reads TGTGCCAGCAGCTTACAGGGAAACTATGGCTACACCTTC. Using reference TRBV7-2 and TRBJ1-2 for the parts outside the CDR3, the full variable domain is GAGVSQSPSNKVTEKGKDVELRCDPISGHTALYWYRQSLGQGLEFLIYFQGNSAPDKSGLPSDRFSAERTGGSVSTLTIQRTQQEDSAVYLCASSLQGNYGYTFGSGTRLTVV.

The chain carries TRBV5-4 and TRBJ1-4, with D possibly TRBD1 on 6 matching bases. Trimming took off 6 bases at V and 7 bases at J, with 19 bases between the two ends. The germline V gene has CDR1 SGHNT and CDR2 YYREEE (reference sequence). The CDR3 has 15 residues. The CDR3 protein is CASTEKGGPVEKLFF. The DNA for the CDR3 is TGTGCCAGCACCGAAAAGGGGGGGCCCGTTGAAAAACTGTTTTTT. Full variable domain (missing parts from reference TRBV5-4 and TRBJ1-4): ETGVTQSPTHLIKTRGQQVTLRCSSQSGHNTVSWYQQALGQGPQFIFQYYREEENGRGNFPPRFSGLQFPNYSSELNVNALELDDSALYLCASTEKGGPVEKLFFGSGTQLSVL.

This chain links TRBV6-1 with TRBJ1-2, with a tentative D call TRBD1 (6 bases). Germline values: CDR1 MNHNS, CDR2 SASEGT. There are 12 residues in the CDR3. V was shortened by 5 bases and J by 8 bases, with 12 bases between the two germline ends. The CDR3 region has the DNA TGTGCCAGCAGTTTACAGGGCTGGGGCTACACCTTC. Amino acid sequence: CASSLQGWGYTF.

CDR3 coding DNA: TGTGCCAGCAGTTACGACAGGGCATCACCCCTCCACTTT. It translates to CASSYDRASPLHF. The chain is built from TRBV28 and TRBJ1-6; TRBD1 agrees at 7 bases. The CDR3 contains 13 residues. The V segment lost 4 bases and the J segment 10 bases; nucleotides outside the gene matches: 4. CDR1 and CDR2 (germline): MDHEN, SYDVKM.

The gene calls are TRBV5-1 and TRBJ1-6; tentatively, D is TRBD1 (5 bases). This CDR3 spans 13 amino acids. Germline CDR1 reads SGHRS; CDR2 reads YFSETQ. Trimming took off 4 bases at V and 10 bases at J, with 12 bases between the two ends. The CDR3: CASSGGTGSPLHF. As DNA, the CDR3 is TGCGCCAGCAGCGGGGGGACCGGATCACCCCTCCACTTT.

CDR3 residues: CASRGTGAQDTEAFF. The CDR3 region has the DNA TGCGCCAGCAGAGGGACAGGGGCCCAGGACACTGAAGCTTTCTTT. The chain links TRBV10-2 to TRBJ1-1; 10 nucleotides line up with TRBD1. V dropped 6 bases and J dropped 3; count of bases not matched to a gene: 7. The CDR3 spans 15 residues. Germline lookup yields CDR1 WSHSY and CDR2 SAAADI.

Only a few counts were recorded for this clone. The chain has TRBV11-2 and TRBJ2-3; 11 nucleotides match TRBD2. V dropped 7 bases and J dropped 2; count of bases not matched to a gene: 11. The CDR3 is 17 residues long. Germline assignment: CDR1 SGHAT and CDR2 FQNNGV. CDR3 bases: TGTGCCAGCAACCCGGGACTAGCGGTCTCTACCACAGATACGCAGTATTTT. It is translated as CASNPGLAVSTTDTQYF.

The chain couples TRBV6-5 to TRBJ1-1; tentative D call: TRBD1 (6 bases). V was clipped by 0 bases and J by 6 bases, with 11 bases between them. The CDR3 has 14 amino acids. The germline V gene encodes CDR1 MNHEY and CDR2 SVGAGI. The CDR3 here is CASSYSIGGPEAFF. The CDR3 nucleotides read TGTGCCAGCAGTTACTCGATTGGGGGCCCTGAAGCTTTCTTT.

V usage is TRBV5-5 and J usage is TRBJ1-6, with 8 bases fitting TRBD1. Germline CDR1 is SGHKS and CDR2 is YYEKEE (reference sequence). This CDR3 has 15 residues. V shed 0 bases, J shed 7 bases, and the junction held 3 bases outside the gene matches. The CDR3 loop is CASSLGPGGNSPLHF. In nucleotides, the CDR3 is TGTGCCAGCAGCTTGGGTCCAGGGGGCAATTCACCCCTCCACTTT.

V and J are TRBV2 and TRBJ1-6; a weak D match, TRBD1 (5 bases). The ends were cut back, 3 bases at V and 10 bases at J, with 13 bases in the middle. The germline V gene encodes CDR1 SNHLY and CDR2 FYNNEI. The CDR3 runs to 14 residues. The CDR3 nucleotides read TGTGCCAGCAGTGACCCCCAGGGCGGATCACCCCTCCACTTT. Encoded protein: CASSDPQGGSPLHF.

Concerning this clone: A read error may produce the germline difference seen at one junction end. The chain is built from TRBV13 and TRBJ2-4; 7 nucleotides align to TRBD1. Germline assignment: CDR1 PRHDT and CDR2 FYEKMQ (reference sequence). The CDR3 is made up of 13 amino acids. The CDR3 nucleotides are TGTGCCAGCAGCGGGGGACAGAAAAACAGTCAGTACTTC. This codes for CASSGGQKNSQYF.

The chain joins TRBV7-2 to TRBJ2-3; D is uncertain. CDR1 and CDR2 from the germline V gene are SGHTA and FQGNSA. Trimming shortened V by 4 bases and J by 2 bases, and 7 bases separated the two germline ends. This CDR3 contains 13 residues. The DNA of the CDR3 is TGTGCCAGCAGCTCTACCCCCACAGATACGCAGTATTTT. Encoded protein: CASSSTPTDTQYF.

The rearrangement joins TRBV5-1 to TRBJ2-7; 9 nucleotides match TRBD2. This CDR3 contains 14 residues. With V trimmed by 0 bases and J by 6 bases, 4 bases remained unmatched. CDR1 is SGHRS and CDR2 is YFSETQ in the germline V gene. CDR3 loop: CASSLDAGGPEQYF. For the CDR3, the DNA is TGCGCCAGCAGCTTGGACGCGGGGGGGCCCGAGCAGTACTTC.

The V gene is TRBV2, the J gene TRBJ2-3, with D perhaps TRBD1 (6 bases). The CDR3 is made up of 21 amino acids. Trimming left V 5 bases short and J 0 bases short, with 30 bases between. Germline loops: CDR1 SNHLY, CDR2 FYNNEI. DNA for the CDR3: TGTGCCAGCAGTCCACCCTTCCAGGGGCCCGAACGCCATTATAGCACAGATACGCAGTATTTT. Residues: CASSPPFQGPERHYSTDTQYF.

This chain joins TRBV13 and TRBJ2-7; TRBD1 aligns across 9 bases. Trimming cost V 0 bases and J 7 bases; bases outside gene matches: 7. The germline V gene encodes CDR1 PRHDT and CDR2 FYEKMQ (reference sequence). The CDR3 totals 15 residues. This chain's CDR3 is CASSLGLTGGGEQYV. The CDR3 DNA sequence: TGTGCCAGCAGCTTAGGCCTAACAGGGGGCGGGGAGCAGTACGTC.